These T cell receptor beta chains were read from a single sample in a study of blood T cell repertoires in COVID-19. The repertoire was sequenced with immunoSEQ multiplex PCR; TCRdb's copy has only in-frame clones and lacks some. The data hold approximately 98,000 clones, with about two thirds observed a single time. The sample comprised peripheral blood. The receptors here all came from a woman aged 40 to 55 with acute or convalescent COVID-19. Both conserved end residues are part of each CDR3. D genes are given only for firm matches.

d_call	v_call	j_call	cdr3_aa
.	TRBV28	TRBJ1-1	CASSDQPGQARTEAFF
.	TRBV6-1	TRBJ1-2	CASSEVSYGYTF
.	TRBV7-9	TRBJ1-1	CAIPGGGNTEAFF
TRBD1	TRBV3-1/TRBV3-2	TRBJ1-3	CASSQDFDRVGNTIYF
TRBD1	TRBV12-5	TRBJ2-3	CASGYRGSTDTQYF
.	TRBV30	TRBJ1-2	CATGANYGYTF
TRBD1	TRBV6-5	TRBJ1-4	CASSPRDRAGEKLFF
.	TRBV3-1/TRBV3-2	TRBJ1-2	CASSQDWAEAHYGYTF
.	TRBV7-2	TRBJ2-3	CASSLTGTPGDTQYF
TRBD2	TRBV10-2	TRBJ2-4	CASSEVAGGRDIQYF
.	TRBV5-1	TRBJ1-1	CASSSQGSTEAFF
.	TRBV27	TRBJ1-4	CASSQGFANEKLFF
.	TRBV6-5	TRBJ2-7	CASSYTQDYEQYF
.	TRBV5-1	TRBJ2-5	CASSLGGLQETQYF
.	TRBV19	TRBJ2-4	CASSIDSPNIQYF
.	TRBV4-3	TRBJ1-1	CASSQGVMMNTEAFF
.	TRBV12-3/TRBV12-4	TRBJ2-6	CASSPVGANVLTF
TRBD1	TRBV6-4	TRBJ2-5	CASSRDREETQYF
.	TRBV6-4	TRBJ1-6	CASSDLRGSPLHF
TRBD2	TRBV3-1/TRBV3-2	TRBJ2-2	CASSRGTSSGELFF
.	TRBV10-3	TRBJ1-5	CATALDTRNQPQHF
TRBD1	TRBV6-6	TRBJ1-1	CASTRGQGTEAFF
TRBD1	TRBV7-2	TRBJ1-5	CASSLGADRDSNQPQHF
.	TRBV5-6	TRBJ1-3	CASSPGAGVSGNTIYF
.	TRBV28	TRBJ1-5	CASRETGNQPQHF
.	TRBV21-1	TRBJ2-5	CASSKFQGNRGDQETQYF
.	TRBV9	TRBJ2-7	CASSPQGLAYEQYF
.	TRBV6-5	TRBJ1-5	CASKGVWGSNQPQHF
TRBD1	TRBV4-1	TRBJ2-2	CASSQGQGSTGELFF
.	TRBV27	TRBJ2-7	CASSLLGVSEQYF
.	TRBV5-1	TRBJ2-2	CASSAGEAGELFF
.	TRBV7-9	TRBJ1-6	CASSRLSQGNSPLHF
.	TRBV7-2	TRBJ2-1	CASSLVRTVNEQFF
.	TRBV7-9	TRBJ1-2	CASSLGRGGYTF
TRBD1	TRBV7-9	TRBJ2-1	CASSLRDSREQFF
.	TRBV20-1	TRBJ2-4	CSAEGSAIQYF
TRBD2	TRBV5-4	TRBJ2-3	CASSSSGGNSDTQYF
TRBD1	TRBV6-6	TRBJ1-5	CASSWDRAGNQPQHF